The 17 T cell receptor beta chains listed next were all sequenced from one sample in a study of blood T cell repertoires in COVID-19. Here immunoSEQ multiplex PCR was the method, and the copy in TCRdb shows in-frame clones only, minus some. The table has 200,000 or so clones, roughly four fifths seen once. Sequenced: peripheral blood. Every receptor here comes from a human donor with acute or convalescent COVID-19. The donor label of this sample is uncertain.

This chain connects TRBV19 to TRBJ2-3; 7 bases align to TRBD2. Trimming at V came to 5 bases and at J to 5 bases, leaving 10 bases not matched to a gene. The CDR3 is made up of 15 amino acids. CDR1 and CDR2 (germline): LNHDA, SQIVND (reference sequence). DNA for the CDR3: TGTGCCAGTAGTCCCGCGAGCCCGGGGGGAGATACGCAGTATTTT. As protein: CASSPASPGGDTQYF.

The chain joins TRBV7-2 to TRBJ2-1; 12 positions agree with TRBD2. Unmatched junction bases numbered 7, after V lost 1 base and J lost 9 bases. The CDR3 contains 16 residues. Germline CDR1 and CDR2: SGHTA and FQGNSA. Here the CDR3 reads CASSLVLAGGPGEQFF. The CDR3 DNA is TGTGCCAGCAGCTTAGTCCTAGCGGGAGGGCCCGGTGAGCAGTTCTTC.

The CDR3 bases are TGTGCCAGCTCTCCCCAGCGGGGGAGCTCCTACGAGCAGTACTTC. Residues: CASSPQRGSSYEQYF. V gene TRBV18 combines with J gene TRBJ2-7; 8 bases are shared with TRBD2. CDR3 length: 15 residues. Germline V gives CDR1 KGHSH, CDR2 LQKENI. V gave up 6 bases and J gave up 0 bases; unmatched junction bases: 7.

The V and J genes are TRBV6-1 and TRBJ2-4, with D possibly matching TRBD1 (6 bases). The CDR3 length is 15 residues. Trimming left V 3 bases short and J 3 bases short, with 12 bases between. Germline V lookup: CDR1 MNHNS, CDR2 SASEGT. The CDR3 reads CASSDRDIYKNIQYF. For the CDR3, the DNA is TGTGCCAGCAGTGACCGGGACATATACAAAAACATTCAGTACTTC.

J is TRBJ1-4 and V is TRBV29-1; D perhaps matches TRBD1 (5 bases). Germline CDR1 and CDR2: SQVTM and ANQGSEA. The ends were cut back, 6 bases at V and 8 bases at J, with 19 bases in the middle. The CDR3 length is 14 residues. In DNA, the CDR3 is TGCAGCGTCGCAGGCCCAGACAGTGGGGAAAAACTGTTTTTT. Translation gives CSVAGPDSGEKLFF.

This clone was counted only a few times. V and J are TRBV28 and TRBJ1-6; a possible D gene is TRBD1 (5 bases). Germline lookup yields CDR1 MDHEN and CDR2 SYDVKM. The V end lost 7 bases, the J end lost 7 bases, and 14 bases lay between the germline ends. The CDR3 has 14 amino acids. CDR3 DNA sequence: TGTGCCAGCACCCTGCGGGGGGGGAATTCACCCCTCCACTTT. The encoded protein is CASTLRGGNSPLHF.

The chain links TRBV7-6 to TRBJ2-1, with 9 bases that match TRBD2. The CDR3 is 15 residues long. J gave up 4 bases and V 6 bases, and 7 bases lay outside the gene matches. Germline CDR1 and CDR2: SGHVS and FNYEAQ. In DNA, the CDR3 is TGTGCCAGCAGTGCGGGAGGGGAAAAATACAATGAGCAGTTCTTC. The encoded protein is CASSAGGEKYNEQFF.

The rearrangement uses TRBV27 and TRBJ2-5; 10 bases agree with TRBD1. CDR1 MNHEY and CDR2 SMNVEV come from the germline V gene (reference sequence). The CDR3 totals 14 residues. The V gene end was trimmed by 6 bases and the J gene end by 6 bases; junction bases not matched to a gene: 7. The CDR3 nucleotides read TGTGCCAGCAGCTTGGGACAGGGGTTGAAGACCCAGTACTTC. This gives the protein CASSLGQGLKTQYF.

This chain connects TRBV28 to TRBJ2-3, with D perhaps matching TRBD2 (5 bases). The CDR3 length is 16 residues. Germline V CDR1 and CDR2: MDHEN, SYDVKM. Trimming removed 5 bases from V and 5 bases from J, with 20 bases in between. CDR3 sequence (DNA): TGTGCCAGCAGTAACGACCGGGAACCAATCGGAGATACGCAGTATTTT. It yields the protein CASSNDREPIGDTQYF.

This chain joins TRBV10-2 and TRBJ2-5; 8 positions match TRBD2. The V and J ends lost 5 bases and 7 bases, in that order; junction bases with no gene match: 12. Germline loops: CDR1 WSHSY, CDR2 SAAADI. The CDR3 loop spans 15 amino acids. CDR3 DNA: TGCGCCAGCAGTCCGACTAGCGCCCTGACGGGGACCCAGTACTTC. This codes for CASSPTSALTGTQYF.

V is TRBV3-1 (or the pseudogene TRBV3-2) and J is TRBJ2-5; 8 bases are a match to TRBD2. Germline CDR1 reads LGHDT; CDR2 reads YNNKEL (reference sequence). The V gene end was trimmed by 4 bases and the J gene end by 5 bases; junction bases not matched to a gene: 12. The CDR3 covers 16 residues. This CDR3 reads CASSLAPTSGGETQYF. The CDR3 coding sequence is TGTGCCAGCAGCCTTGCGCCTACTAGCGGAGGGGAGACCCAGTACTTC.

The chain has TRBV2 and TRBJ1-6, with D possibly TRBD1 on 6 matching bases. V was cut by 3 bases and J by 8 bases, with 8 bases left in between. The V gene's germline CDR1 is SNHLY and CDR2 FYNNEI. The CDR3 is 13 amino acids. As DNA, the CDR3 is TGTGCCAGCAGTGACAGGGGTTATTCACCCCTCCACTTT. Translating it yields CASSDRGYSPLHF.

The V call is TRBV20-1, the J call TRBJ2-7; D gene ambiguous. Between the trimmed V and J ends, which lost 6 bases and 5 bases, there was a span of 11 bases. The V gene's germline CDR1 is DFQATT and CDR2 SNEGSKA (reference sequence). The CDR3 consists of 11 residues. The CDR3 reads CSATYEHEQYF. The CDR3 DNA sequence: TGCAGTGCAACTTACGAGCACGAGCAGTACTTC.

The rearrangement links TRBV7-9 to TRBJ2-5; TRBD1 might be the D (6 bases). V was trimmed by 2 bases and J by 5 bases, leaving 12 bases between them. The CDR3 spans 14 residues. Germline values: CDR1 SEHNR, CDR2 FQNEAQ (reference sequence). CDR3: CASSLHGGGETQYF. In DNA form, the CDR3 reads TGTGCCAGCAGCTTACATGGGGGCGGGGAGACCCAGTACTTC.

This clone appeared once. The chain recombines TRBV12-3 or TRBV12-4 with TRBJ1-1, with a possible D match to TRBD1 (6 bases). The CDR3 loop spans 13 amino acids. Trimming stripped 5 bases from V and 7 bases from J, with 14 bases between. CDR3 amino acids: CASSLQGPLEAFF. Here the CDR3 DNA reads TGTGCCAGCAGTCTACAGGGCCCACTTGAAGCTTTCTTT.

V is TRBV28 and J is TRBJ1-2; TRBD1 agrees at 11 bases. This CDR3 has 14 amino acids. With 7 bases clipped from V and 7 bases from J, the junction kept 8 bases outside the gene matches. CDR1 and CDR2 from the germline V gene are MDHEN and SYDVKM. The CDR3 DNA is TGTGCCAGCATCTTGGGGACAGGGGGTGTTGGCTACACCTTC. The encoded protein is CASILGTGGVGYTF.

The rearrangement uses TRBV6-5 and TRBJ2-5; 8 bases are shared with TRBD2. After removal of 6 bases from V and 1 base from J, the junction contained 4 bases not matched to a gene. Germline V CDR1 and CDR2: MNHEY, SVGAGI. The CDR3 runs 14 residues. For the CDR3, the DNA is TGTGCCAGCAGCCCAACTAGCGGCCAAGAGACCCAGTACTTC. The encoded protein is CASSPTSGQETQYF.